This record covers a single T cell receptor beta chain. Antigen: not known. Germline CDR1 reads SQVTM; CDR2 reads ANQGSEA. The V gene lost 3 bases and the J gene lost 5 bases, with 13 bases spanning the gap. The CDR3 has 13 amino acids. This sample is drawn from a study of early T cells in non-severe SARS-CoV-2 infection. Via MiXCR, TCRdb re-called the 5' RACE reads, giving one row per CDR3 protein. The sample includes 70,000 or so distinct CDR3 sequences, about a tenth of them seen just once. Overall study findings and caveats: VDJdb-based annotation leaned toward anti-spike CD8 responses and missed private and CD4 specificities.

The sample taken for sequencing was whole blood. This receptor was identified in an adult who was a healthcare worker with PCR-confirmed SARS-CoV-2 infection or an uninfected control (not recorded which). The chain recombines TRBV29-1 with TRBJ1-2; maybe TRBD1 (5 bases). The CDR3 nucleotides are TGCAGCGTTGATGACAGTTGGAGGTATGGCTACACCTTC. This codes for CSVDDSWRYGYTF.